This entry lists 9 T cell receptor beta chains sequenced from one sample in a study of blood T cell repertoires in COVID-19. The method was immunoSEQ multiplex PCR; TCRdb's version includes in-frame clones alone and lacks a portion of them. This table has under 20,000 clones, approximately 91% appearing once. The sample was peripheral blood. These receptors originate from a human donor in a cohort sampled during active COVID-19.

The rearrangement links TRBV7-8 to TRBJ2-3; TRBD2 aligns across 12 bases. CDR1 and CDR2 (germline): SGHVS, FQNEAQ. The V segment lost 4 bases and the J segment 3 bases; nucleotides outside the gene matches: 11. The CDR3 contains 18 residues. CDR3 protein: CASSWVRLAGVRTDTQYF. The CDR3 coding sequence is TGTGCCAGCAGCTGGGTCCGACTAGCGGGAGTTAGAACAGATACGCAGTATTTT.

V usage is TRBV10-2 and J usage is TRBJ1-5; D is perhaps TRBD1 (5 bases). Trimming took 2 bases from V and 3 from J, leaving 14 bases between them. The CDR3 covers 16 residues. Germline lookup yields CDR1 WSHSY and CDR2 SAAADI. The CDR3 here is CASSETGGVVNQPQHF. The CDR3 bases are TGCGCCAGCAGTGAGACAGGAGGGGTGGTCAATCAGCCCCAGCATTTT.

The chain has TRBV7-2 and TRBJ2-3; TRBD1 aligns across 7 bases. This CDR3 comprises 13 residues. The J segment lost 9 bases and the V segment lost 5 bases, leaving 8 bases of the junction unmatched. CDR1 SGHTA and CDR2 FQGNSA come from the germline V gene. The CDR3 protein is CASSRDRDQTQYF. As DNA, the CDR3 is TGTGCCAGCAGCCGCGACAGGGACCAGACGCAGTATTTT.

The J gene is TRBJ2-5, the V gene TRBV5-1, with TRBD1 identical over 8 bases. Germline trimming cut 4 bases from V and 6 bases from J; bases unmatched to any gene: 11. Germline CDR1 is SGHRS and CDR2 is YFSETQ. This CDR3 contains 15 residues. The DNA of the CDR3 is TGCGCCAGCAGCGCCCGGACAGGGACGGGGAAGACCCAGTACTTC. Translation: CASSARTGTGKTQYF.

The chain employs TRBV28 and TRBJ1-4; 8 positions match TRBD1. Germline values: CDR1 MDHEN, CDR2 SYDVKM. The CDR3 loop spans 14 amino acids. With V trimmed by 5 bases and J by 10 bases, 9 bases remained unmatched. The CDR3 sequence is CASSPGQAGRKLFF. CDR3 nucleotides: TGTGCCAGCAGTCCGGGACAGGCAGGAAGAAAACTGTTTTTT.

The chain employs TRBV2 and TRBJ2-3, with D unresolved. Germline-derived CDR1 and CDR2 are SNHLY and FYNNEI. Trimming took 2 bases from V and 0 from J, leaving 9 bases between them. CDR3 size: 15 residues. The CDR3 sequence: CASSERQASTDTQYF. DNA for the CDR3: TGTGCCAGCAGTGAAAGGCAGGCGAGCACAGATACGCAGTATTTT.

V and J are TRBV6-2 or TRBV6-3 and TRBJ2-7, with 10 positions matching TRBD1. The V gene's germline CDR1 is MNHEY and CDR2 SVGEGT. V shed 5 bases and J 5 bases; nucleotides not matched to a gene: 9. CDR3 size: 15 residues. The CDR3 loop is CASSPTGGFRDEQYF. In DNA, the CDR3 is TGTGCCAGCAGTCCGACAGGGGGCTTTAGAGACGAGCAGTACTTC.

This clone was recorded a few times. The rearrangement joins TRBV4-1 to TRBJ2-7, with D tentatively TRBD2 (6 bases). The CDR3 has 17 residues. Trimming removed 4 bases at V and 0 bases at J, with 19 bases between. Germline lookup yields CDR1 MGHRA and CDR2 YSYEKL. CDR3 region: CASSRQGVGGFSYEQYF. CDR3 sequence (DNA): TGCGCCAGCAGCCGGCAGGGCGTCGGGGGTTTCTCCTACGAGCAGTACTTC.

This clone was counted a few times. The gene calls are TRBV7-9 and TRBJ2-7; D is unclear. There are 14 residues in the CDR3. V was cut by 5 bases and J by 1 base, with 12 bases left in between. Germline lookup yields CDR1 SEHNR and CDR2 FQNEAQ (reference sequence). The CDR3 loop reads CASSATTGSYEQYF. The CDR3, as DNA: TGTGCCAGCAGCGCAACGACTGGATCCTACGAGCAGTACTTC.